This T cell receptor beta chain stems from a study of vaccination and CD4 T cells after COVID-19. Treatment described: approximately nine-day PBMC culture with coronavirus spike peptide pools or control peptides (ViraFEST assay). Wells that each held a few million PBMCs were cultured with 9.5 to 10 IU/ml IL-2 and roughly 10 ug/ml peptide pools. Only a few counts were recorded for this clonotype. Its antigen is still unknown. Trimming removed 5 bases at V and 0 bases at J, with 11 bases between. Per the germline V gene, CDR1 is SEHNR and CDR2 is FQNEAQ (reference sequence). The CDR3 totals 15 residues. CD4+ T cells that had been cultured provided DNA sequenced with the Oncomine TCR Beta short-read assay. Using its own MiXCR run on the PCR reads, TCRdb lists one record per CDR3 protein. The data contain 15,000 to 20,000 distinct CDR3 sequences, 45% of them singletons.

The receptor's source is a human donor who received a COVID-19 vaccine. The genes are TRBV7-9 and TRBJ1-3, with D unclear. The sequencing used CD4+ T cells from blood, cultured in vitro, collected before SARS-CoV-2 vaccination. The CDR3 spells CASSPYTSSGNTIYF. The CDR3 DNA sequence: TGTGCCAGCAGCCCCTACACGTCCTCTGGAAACACCATATATTTT.